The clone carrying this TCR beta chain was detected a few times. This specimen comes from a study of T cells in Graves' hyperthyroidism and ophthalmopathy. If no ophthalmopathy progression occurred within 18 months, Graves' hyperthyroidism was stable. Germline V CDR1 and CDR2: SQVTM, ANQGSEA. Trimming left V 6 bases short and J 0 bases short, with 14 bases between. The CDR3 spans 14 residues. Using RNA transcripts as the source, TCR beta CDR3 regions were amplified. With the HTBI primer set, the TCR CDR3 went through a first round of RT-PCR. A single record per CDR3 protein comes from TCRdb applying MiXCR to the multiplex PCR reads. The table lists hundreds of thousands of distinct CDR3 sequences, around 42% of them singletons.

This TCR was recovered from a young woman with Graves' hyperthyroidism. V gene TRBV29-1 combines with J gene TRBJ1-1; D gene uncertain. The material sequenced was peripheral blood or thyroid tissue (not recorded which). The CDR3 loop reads CSVKYRFMNTEAFF. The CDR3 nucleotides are TGCAGCGTAAAGTACAGATTCATGAACACTGAAGCTTTCTTT.